This T cell receptor beta chain appears in the sequencing data of a study of cytomegalovirus exposure and HLA in healthy donors. The ends lost 3 bases at V and 1 base at J; junction bases unmatched: 3. This CDR3 region has 16 residues. The germline V gene encodes CDR1 SGHRS and CDR2 YFSETQ. The PCR had 60 Vbeta and 13 Jbeta primers. The repertoire was sequenced with immunoSEQ multiplex PCR; TCRdb's copy has only in-frame clones and lacks some. Here the sample spans 100,000 to 150,000 clones, approximately 79% being singletons. This clone appeared a few times. This rearrangement joins TRBV5-1 to TRBJ2-5, with 13 bases matching TRBD2. The specimen was PBMCs. This receptor was obtained from a man aged 45-65 years in good health and CMV-seropositive. The CDR3 loop is CASSYWTSGGQETQYF. The CDR3 coding sequence is TGCGCCAGCAGCTATTGGACTAGCGGGGGCCAAGAGACCCAGTACTTC.